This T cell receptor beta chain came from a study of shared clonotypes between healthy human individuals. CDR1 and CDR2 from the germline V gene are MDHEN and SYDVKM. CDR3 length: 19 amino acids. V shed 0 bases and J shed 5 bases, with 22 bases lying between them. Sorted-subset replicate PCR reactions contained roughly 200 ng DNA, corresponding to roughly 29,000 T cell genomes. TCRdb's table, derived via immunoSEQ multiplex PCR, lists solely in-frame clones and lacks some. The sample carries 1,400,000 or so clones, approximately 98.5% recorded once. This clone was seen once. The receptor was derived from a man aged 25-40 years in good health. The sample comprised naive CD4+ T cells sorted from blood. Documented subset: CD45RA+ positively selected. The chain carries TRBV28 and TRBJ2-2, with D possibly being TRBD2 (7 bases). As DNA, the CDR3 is TGTGCCAGCAGTTTATGGGCGGCCGGGGGGCGCGGGGGAACCGGGGAGCTGTTTTTT. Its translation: CASSLWAAGGRGGTGELFF.